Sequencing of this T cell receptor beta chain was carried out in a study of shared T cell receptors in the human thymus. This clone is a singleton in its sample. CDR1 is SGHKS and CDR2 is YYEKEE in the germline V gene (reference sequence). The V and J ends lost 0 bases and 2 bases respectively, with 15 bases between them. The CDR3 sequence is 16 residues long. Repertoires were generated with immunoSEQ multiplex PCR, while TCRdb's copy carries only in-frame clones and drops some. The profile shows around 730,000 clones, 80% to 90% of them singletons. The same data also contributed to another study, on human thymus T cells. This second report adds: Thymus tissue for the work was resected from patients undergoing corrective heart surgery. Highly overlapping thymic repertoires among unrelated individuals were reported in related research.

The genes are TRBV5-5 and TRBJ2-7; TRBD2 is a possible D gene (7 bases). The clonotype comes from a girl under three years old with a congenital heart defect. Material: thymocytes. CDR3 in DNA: TGTGCCAGCAGCTTGGTATCGGGGGGCTCAACCTACGAGCAGTACTTC. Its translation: CASSLVSGGSTYEQYF.